The subject of this entry is one T cell receptor (beta chain). This clonotype appeared many times. What antigen it recognizes has not been identified. No qualities accompany the bases; no much larger clone lies one base away. This sample was sequenced with an Illumina HiSeq 2000. Multiplex PCR amplification was used to build the TCR beta chain libraries. High-throughput sequencing was used to analyze the amplified TCR beta chain products. TCRdb ran its own pipeline on the public reads, namely fastp trimming at Q25 and MiXCR clone calling, and kept in-frame beta chains. Rows are combined by CDR3 protein, so each entry shows the most common genes and DNA. The sample profile shows fewer than 150,000 distinct CDR3 sequences; around 21% of them were found once. The ten most abundant clones make up 2.2% of the sample. CDR3 length: 14 amino acids, cysteine to phenylalanine. Just the 42-base CDR3 DNA is kept, in frame starting at base 1. The junction shows trimming of 4 bases on V and 7 bases on J, and the gene matches do not reach 7 bases of it.

Lymph node samples came from the axillary draining lymph nodes of breast cancer patients. This sample was taken from a study of breast tumors, draining lymph nodes, adjacent tissues (dated by TCRdb to the mid-2010s). Regarding the study in general: TCR beta repertoires were compared across tumor, adjacent nontumor tissue and axillary lymph nodes obtained from breast cancer patients. The study aimed to assess the relationships and possible T-cell exchange between tumor, surrounding tissue and draining lymph node repertoires in human breast cancer. General study outcomes and caveats: The data were considered consistent with most tumor T cells being derived from the lymph node and subsequently expanding within tumor tissue. Tumor and nontumor tissue repertoires were significantly more similar in luminal-like than in basal-like breast cancer. The conclusion that tumor T cells originate in lymph nodes was presented as consistent with a hypothesis rather than as directly demonstrated. Tumor T-cell repertoires showed less diversity than lymph node repertoires and more diversity than nontumor tissue repertoires, and tumor T-cell repertoires showed preferential V and J gene usage.

The source is a female donor with breast cancer. Some clones in this sample may be carry-over from other donors' samples. Source material: axillary lymph node tissue. The rearranged chain carries TRBV12-3 or TRBV12-4 and TRBJ2-7; 10 central bases correspond to TRBD1. The encoded CDR3 is CASSSPGQGWEQYF. The nucleotide sequence is TGTGCCAGCAGTTCTCCGGGACAGGGGTGGGAGCAGTACTTC.